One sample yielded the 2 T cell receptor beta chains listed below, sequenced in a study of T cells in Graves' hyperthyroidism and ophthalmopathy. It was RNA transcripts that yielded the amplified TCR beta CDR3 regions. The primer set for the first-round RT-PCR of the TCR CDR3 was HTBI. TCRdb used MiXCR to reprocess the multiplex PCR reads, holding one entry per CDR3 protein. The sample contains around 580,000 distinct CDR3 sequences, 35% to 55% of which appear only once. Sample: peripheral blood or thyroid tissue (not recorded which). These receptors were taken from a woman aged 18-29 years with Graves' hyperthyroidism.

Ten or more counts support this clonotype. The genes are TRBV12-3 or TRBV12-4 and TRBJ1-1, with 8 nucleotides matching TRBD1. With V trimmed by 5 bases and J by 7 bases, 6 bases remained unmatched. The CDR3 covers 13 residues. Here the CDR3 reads CASSTDRGGEAFF. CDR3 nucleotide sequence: TGTGCCAGCAGTACAGACAGGGGCGGTGAAGCTTTCTTT.

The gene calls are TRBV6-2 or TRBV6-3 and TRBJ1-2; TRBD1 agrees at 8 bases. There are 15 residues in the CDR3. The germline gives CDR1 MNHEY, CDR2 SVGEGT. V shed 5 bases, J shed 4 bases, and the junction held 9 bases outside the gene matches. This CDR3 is CASSHRQGPSYGYTF. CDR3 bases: TGTGCCAGCAGTCATAGACAGGGGCCTAGCTATGGCTACACCTTC.